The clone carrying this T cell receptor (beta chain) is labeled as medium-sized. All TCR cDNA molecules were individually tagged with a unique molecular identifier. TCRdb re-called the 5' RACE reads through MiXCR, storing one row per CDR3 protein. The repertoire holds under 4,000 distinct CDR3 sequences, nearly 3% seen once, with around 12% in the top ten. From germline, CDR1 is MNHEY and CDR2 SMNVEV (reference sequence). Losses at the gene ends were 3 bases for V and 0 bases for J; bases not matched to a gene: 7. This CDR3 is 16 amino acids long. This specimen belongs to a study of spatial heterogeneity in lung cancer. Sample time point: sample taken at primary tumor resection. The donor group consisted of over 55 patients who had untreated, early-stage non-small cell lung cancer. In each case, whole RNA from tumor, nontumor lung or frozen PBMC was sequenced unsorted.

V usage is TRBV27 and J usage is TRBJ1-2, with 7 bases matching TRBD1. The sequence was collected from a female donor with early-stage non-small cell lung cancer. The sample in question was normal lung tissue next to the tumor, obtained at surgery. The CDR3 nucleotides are TGTGCCAGCAGTTTCCTGGGGACAGTAGCTAACTATGGCTACACCTTC. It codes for CASSFLGTVANYGYTF.